This TCR beta chain was documented in a study of regulatory T cells in long-lasting Graves disease. Study results and limitations: Investigators studied peripheral blood only, not thyroid tissue. TRBV28, TRBJ1-2 and TRBJ2-5 were segments that persistent disease favored.

The time point denotes: persistent/refractory GD, antithyroid drugs over 5 years with positive TRAb. Researchers made the TCR library from RNA that was extracted from PBMCs. Germline assignment: CDR1 SGHNT and CDR2 YYREEE (reference sequence). Trimming cost V 4 bases and J 7 bases; bases outside gene matches: 9. The CDR3 length is 14 residues. Relying on iRepertoire HTBI primers and Arm-PCR of CDR3 regions, the team built TCR beta libraries. TCRdb processed the multiplex PCR reads anew with MiXCR; each CDR3 protein has one entry. The table has 600,000 to 850,000 distinct CDR3 sequences, about 30% seen once. This clonotype was seen once. The antigen is not known.

V usage is TRBV5-4 and J usage is TRBJ2-7, with 9 bases that match TRBD2. The specimen comprised peripheral blood mononuclear cells (PBMCs), sampled when the disease was refractory, from a patient treated with antithyroid drugs. This TCR came from a female donor with Graves disease. This chain's CDR3 is CASSPTAGGNEQYF. The CDR3 bases are TGTGCCAGCAGCCCTACAGCGGGAGGAAATGAGCAGTACTTC.